This TCR beta chain is from a study of cytomegalovirus exposure and HLA in healthy donors. The overall study: The same platform was used for the roughly 120 validation repertoires and the 650 to 800 first-cohort repertoires, a later analysis reported. Overall study findings and caveats: According to reports, the classifier identified cytomegalovirus status with high specificity and sensitivity. Rarity held for most TCR sequences, but there were some public TCRs that occurred in many donors. Specificity for CMV antigens was confirmed in vitro for three of the CMV-associated chains.

The V gene's germline CDR1 is MNHEY and CDR2 SMNVEV (reference sequence). This CDR3 is 17 amino acids long. After removal of 10 bases from V and 8 bases from J, the junction contained 20 bases not matched to a gene. This clone was detected once. What it binds is unknown. Assay used: immunoSEQ multiplex PCR; TCRdb lists only in-frame clones, some missing. This sample has 200,000 to 250,000 clones, with 70% to 90% found just once. The sequence was collected from a woman aged 18-29 years in good health and CMV-seronegative. The specimen was PBMCs. The genes are TRBV27 and TRBJ2-3, with TRBD2 identical over 11 bases. The CDR3 DNA is TGTGCCACCGCGAACGATAGGCTAGCGGGAGGAGTAGGTACGCAGTATTTT. It encodes CATANDRLAGGVGTQYF.